The 20 T cell receptor beta chains below all came from one sample that was sequenced in a study of T-cell memory formation after mild COVID-19. TCRdb redid the calling of the 5' RACE reads with MiXCR, one entry per CDR3 protein. The top ten clones hold over 20% of a sample with roughly 280,000 distinct CDR3 sequences, about 17% of them seen once. The sequenced material came from PBMCs or a T cell subset sorted from them (not recorded which). Receptors originate from a man between 18 and 29 years old who had mild COVID-19 (a few samples of this study predate the infection). Cell type and time point are not known.

This clonotype was detected many times. The chain carries TRBV28 and TRBJ2-5; possibly TRBD2 for D (7 bases). CDR3 size: 16 residues. The germline V gene has CDR1 MDHEN and CDR2 SYDVKM. V lost 4 bases, J lost 8 bases, and 23 bases lay in between. DNA for the CDR3: TGTGCCAGCAGTTCCGGGGAGGGGGGGAAGAAGAGAACCCAGTACTTC. Its translation is CASSSGEGGKKRTQYF.

The V and J genes are TRBV12-3 or TRBV12-4 and TRBJ1-5; the D gene is possibly TRBD1 (6 bases). CDR3 size: 14 residues. V was clipped by 6 bases and J by 4 bases, with 13 bases between them. The CDR3 DNA is TGTGCCAGCAGACCAACTACAGGGAATCAGCCCCAGCATTTT. It encodes CASRPTTGNQPQHF.

The chain carries TRBV29-1 and TRBJ2-1; 8 bases map to TRBD1. With V trimmed by 6 bases and J by 2 bases, 9 bases remained unmatched. The CDR3 is 15 amino acids. The germline gives CDR1 SQVTM, CDR2 ANQGSEA. CDR3 in DNA: TGCAGCGTGGATCCCGGGACAGGAACCTACAATGAGCAGTTCTTC. It yields the protein CSVDPGTGTYNEQFF.

V usage is TRBV15 and J usage is TRBJ2-1; D perhaps matches TRBD2 (6 bases). Trimming removed 5 bases from V and 2 bases from J, with 16 bases in between. Germline CDR1 and CDR2: LNHNV and YYDKDF (reference sequence). The CDR3 loop spans 16 amino acids. The CDR3 loop reads CATSAHGGDPYNEQFF. The CDR3 nucleotides are TGTGCCACCAGCGCCCACGGGGGTGATCCCTACAATGAGCAGTTCTTC.

This clonotype was recorded a few times. The chain is built from TRBV5-5 and TRBJ2-3; D might be TRBD1 (5 bases). This CDR3 is built from 14 residues. V was cut by 0 bases and J by 6 bases, with 11 bases left in between. Germline V gene data show CDR1 as SGHKS and CDR2 as YYEKEE (reference sequence). CDR3 DNA sequence: TGTGCCAGCAGCTTGGGGTCAGGGCGGGATACGCAGTATTTT. Its protein product is CASSLGSGRDTQYF.

The table lists this clonotype with a few counts. This chain joins TRBV10-3 and TRBJ2-7; the match to TRBD2 covers 8 bases. CDR3 length: 15 amino acids. Germline CDR1 and CDR2: ENHRY and SYGVKD. V was pared by 6 bases and J by 3 bases, with 10 bases of the junction left unmatched. Here the CDR3 DNA reads TGTGCCATCAGCGAAACGGGAGGGGCGGGCTACGAGCAGTACGTC. It codes for CAISETGGAGYEQYV.

The rearrangement uses TRBV9 and TRBJ2-3; no clear D. In germline, CDR1 is SGDLS, CDR2 YYNGEE. V was pared by 0 bases and J by 7 bases, with 12 bases between. CDR3 length: 14 residues. In DNA, the CDR3 is TGTGCCAGCAGCGTAGGCCCGGAGACAAATACGCAGTATTTT. The encoded protein is CASSVGPETNTQYF.

This clonotype was detected a few times. The chain uses TRBV15 and TRBJ2-5; D might be TRBD1 (6 bases). The V gene's germline CDR1 is LNHNV and CDR2 YYDKDF (reference sequence). The CDR3 runs 14 residues. Trimming took 5 bases from V and 4 from J, leaving 14 bases between them. CDR3 DNA sequence: TGTGCCACCAGCGGCAGGGGTGAGGTAGAGACCCAGTACTTC. Translated, it gives CATSGRGEVETQYF.

The genes are TRBV7-2 and TRBJ2-3; a weak D match, TRBD2 (6 bases). With 4 bases removed from V and 4 bases from J, the gap between germline ends came to 9 bases. The CDR3 spans 13 residues. Germline V gene lookup returns CDR1 SGHTA and CDR2 FQGNSA. The CDR3 DNA reads as TGTGCCAGCAGCTGGGGCGGGGCAGATACGCAGTATTTT. This gives the protein CASSWGGADTQYF.

This chain uses TRBV2 with TRBJ2-5; D gene unclear. The length of the CDR3 is 12 residues. Trimming cost V 3 bases and J 5 bases, with 7 bases left between them. Germline assignment: CDR1 SNHLY and CDR2 FYNNEI. CDR3 loop: CASSEFGETQYF. In nucleotides, the CDR3 is TGTGCCAGCAGTGAGTTCGGCGAGACCCAGTACTTC.

This clonotype was counted a few times. J is TRBJ2-3 and V is TRBV29-1; TRBD1 might be the D (5 bases). The CDR3 runs to 14 residues. Trimming took 6 bases from V and 0 from J, leaving 13 bases between them. From germline, CDR1 is SQVTM and CDR2 ANQGSEA. The CDR3 region is CSVNRQTSTDTQYF. The CDR3 DNA is TGCAGCGTCAACCGACAGACTAGCACAGATACGCAGTATTTT.

The V call is TRBV25-1, the J call TRBJ1-1; 8 bases are shared with TRBD1. The CDR3 has 15 amino acids. CDR1 and CDR2 (germline): MGHDK, SYGVNS. Unmatched junction bases numbered 9, after V lost 5 bases and J lost 4 bases. The CDR3 region is CASSPWTGLGTEAFF. The CDR3 region has the DNA TGTGCCAGCAGTCCGTGGACAGGGTTGGGCACTGAAGCTTTCTTT.

There are a few counts of this clonotype. The chain carries TRBV20-1 and TRBJ2-5, with TRBD2 matching over 8 bases. The CDR3 loop spans 13 amino acids. V lost 3 bases and J lost 4; bases outside the gene matches: 4. Germline V lookup: CDR1 DFQATT, CDR2 SNEGSKA (reference sequence). The CDR3 sequence is CSARARGGETQYF. DNA of the CDR3: TGCAGTGCTAGGGCCCGGGGGGGAGAGACCCAGTACTTC.

The chain uses TRBV6-5 and TRBJ2-3; 8 bases are a match to TRBD1. CDR3 size: 12 residues. Germline V gene lookup returns CDR1 MNHEY and CDR2 SVGAGI. V lost 6 bases, J lost 9 bases, and 5 bases stayed unmatched. The CDR3 coding sequence is TGTGCCAGCAGCCTACGACAGGGGACGCAGTATTTT. Translation gives CASSLRQGTQYF.

The genes are TRBV4-1 and TRBJ1-5, with D perhaps TRBD1 (6 bases). Germline V lookup: CDR1 MGHRA, CDR2 YSYEKL. The CDR3 consists of 15 residues. V was trimmed by 2 bases and J by 3 bases, leaving 11 bases between them. CDR3 loop: CASSQTGQLNQPQHF. The CDR3 nucleotides read TGCGCCAGCAGCCAAACCGGACAGCTCAATCAGCCCCAGCATTTT.

V usage is TRBV4-3 and J usage is TRBJ2-3, with TRBD2 identical over 10 bases. The J segment lost 6 bases and the V segment lost 0 bases, leaving 6 bases of the junction unmatched. CDR3 size: 16 residues. In germline, CDR1 is LGHNA, CDR2 YSLEER. The CDR3 DNA sequence: TGCGCCAGCAGCCAAGATCCGAGCGGGGGGGCGGATACGCAGTATTTT. Translation gives CASSQDPSGGADTQYF.

The chain is built from TRBV20-1 and TRBJ2-3; either TRBD1 or TRBD2 may supply D (5 bases each). CDR3 length: 14 residues. Trimming pared 0 bases from V and 6 bases from J, leaving 13 bases between. The germline V gene has CDR1 DFQATT and CDR2 SNEGSKA (reference sequence). The CDR3 is CSARDGREWDTQYF. The CDR3 DNA follows: TGCAGTGCTAGAGACGGCAGGGAGTGGGATACGCAGTATTTT.

This clonotype was detected only a few times. The V and J genes are TRBV5-5 and TRBJ1-2; the D is unclear. The germline CDR1 and CDR2 sequences are SGHKS and YYEKEE (reference sequence). Trimming took off 4 bases at V and 2 bases at J, with 6 bases between the two ends. The CDR3 sequence is 12 residues long. The DNA of the CDR3 is TGTGCCAGCAGCATCATGAACTATGGCTACACCTTC. This encodes CASSIMNYGYTF.

J is TRBJ1-3 and V is TRBV15; D perhaps matches TRBD1 (5 bases). Germline assignment: CDR1 LNHNV and CDR2 YYDKDF (reference sequence). Trimming removed 2 bases at V and 4 bases at J, with 9 bases between. The CDR3 consists of 14 residues. The CDR3 DNA sequence: TGTGCCACCAGCAGACCCGAGGGGGGAAACACCATATATTTT. Amino acid sequence: CATSRPEGGNTIYF.

This clonotype was detected once. This chain's CDR3 is CSVGPPTSGGTARTDTQYF. In DNA, the CDR3 is TGCAGCGTTGGTCCCCCCACTAGCGGGGGGACCGCTCGCACAGATACGCAGTATTTT. V and J are TRBV29-1 and TRBJ2-3, with 12 bases that match TRBD2. This CDR3 region has 19 residues. CDR1 is SQVTM and CDR2 is ANQGSEA in the germline V gene. V gave up 4 bases and J gave up 1 base; unmatched junction bases: 15.